The 4 T cell receptor beta chains below were found in one sample sequenced in a study of blood T cells in healthy people across ages. The use of a sample-barcoded 5' primer and a J-beta primer mix characterized a second PCR of about 6 to 12 cycles. TCRdb re-analysed the 5' RACE reads in MiXCR, keeping a single row per CDR3 protein. The data show approximately 820,000 distinct CDR3 sequences, around two fifths seen once. Source material: blood. These receptors were taken from a man aged 60 to 75 in good health.

The gene calls are TRBV29-1 and TRBJ2-3; possibly TRBD2 for D (6 bases). The V gene's germline CDR1 is SQVTM and CDR2 ANQGSEA. This CDR3 region has 14 residues. With 6 bases removed from V and 8 bases from J, the gap between germline ends came to 21 bases. CDR3 sequence reads: CSVRSGGDHGTQYF. The CDR3, as DNA: TGCAGCGTGCGGAGTGGCGGGGACCACGGTACGCAGTATTTT.

The CDR3 region has the DNA TGTGCCAGCAGCCAAGAGATAGCGCCGGGCTACGAGCAGTACTTC. It encodes CASSQEIAPGYEQYF. V gene TRBV3-1 combines with J gene TRBJ2-7, with D perhaps TRBD2 (5 bases). The CDR3 is made up of 15 amino acids. V was clipped by 0 bases and J by 3 bases, with 12 bases between them. CDR1 and CDR2 from the germline V gene are LGHDT and YNNKEL (reference sequence).

The V call is TRBV13, the J call TRBJ2-7; D perhaps matches TRBD2 (5 bases). Germline CDR1 PRHDT, CDR2 FYEKMQ (reference sequence). The CDR3 spans 14 residues. The V and J ends lost 5 bases and 1 base respectively, with 12 bases between them. The CDR3 is CASSLRRDSYEQYF. CDR3 DNA: TGTGCCAGCAGCCTCCGTCGGGATTCCTACGAGCAGTACTTC.

This clonotype was seen a few times. The rearrangement links TRBV20-1 to TRBJ2-1, with 9 bases aligning to TRBD1. This CDR3 has 14 residues. The V segment lost 6 bases and the J segment 5 bases; nucleotides outside the gene matches: 8. Per germline, CDR1 DFQATT and CDR2 SNEGSKA (reference sequence). The DNA for the CDR3 is TGCAGTGCCCTCAGGGGACAGGGTAACAATGAGCAGTTCTTC. Its protein is CSALRGQGNNEQFF.